The sequence of this TCR beta chain was determined in a study of blood T cells in healthy people across ages (dated by TCRdb to the mid-2010s). A note on the overall study: In model experiments, roughly one uniquely barcoded TCR beta cDNA molecule per two T cells was captured by template switching. The donors were divided into four age groups: young (average around 16 years), middle-aged (roughly 40), aged (approximately 64) and long-lived (more than 75). Using deep sequencing normalized with unique cDNA molecular identifiers, the study measured how TCR beta repertoire diversity changes with age. To avoid experimental bias, donors of different ages were distributed randomly across sequencing lanes. Two additional independent replicas of 1 million unique cDNA reads from the same blood draw were analyzed for two donors (one aged 18 to 30 and one aged 80 or older). Overall results and qualifications from the work: As age increased, observed TCR beta diversity per million T cells dropped in a roughly linear way, and a significant reduction was already evident by age about 40. Because the CMV infection status of the donors was unknown, age-related changes in expanded clonotypes may potentially have been confounded. Compared with the aged group, more naive CD4+ T cells, fewer expanded clones and increased TCR diversity were shown by the long-lived group, suggesting age selection. Since profiling was done on bulk unsorted PBMCs, naive and antigen-experienced compartments could not be conclusively compared. Total diversity estimates from one million sequenced T cells were considered lower bounds and underestimates. A strong correlation was found between observed TCR beta diversity and the percentage of naive T cells measured by flow cytometry.

Systemically healthy Caucasian individuals from Russia, 39 in total and aged roughly 6 to 100 years, were included as donors. Roughly 9 milliliters of peripheral blood were drawn from each donor into EDTA-treated Vacutainer tubes. Ficoll-Paque density-gradient centrifugation was used to isolate PBMCs, with at least 6 million per sample. Total RNA was extracted from PBMCs with Trizol reagent, with at least 6 micrograms obtained per sample. For every donor, flow cytometry on a PBMC aliquot measured the percentage of naive CD45RAhigh/CD27high T cells. Note on this clonotype: Its cognate antigen has yet to be identified. Base qualities are not at hand, and no much larger clone is one base apart.

Library creation used 5' RACE. TCRdb shows the sequencer as Illumina HiSeq 2500. A second PCR of about 6 to 12 cycles was performed with a sample-barcoded 5' primer and a J-beta primer mix. A template-switch 5' adaptor carrying 12 random nucleotides introduced a unique molecular identifier onto each TCR beta cDNA molecule. Each sample yielded at least 2.5 million CDR3-containing paired-end reads. The Mint cDNA synthesis kit, primed by a TRBC-specific oligonucleotide, was used to synthesize first-strand cDNA from all RNA. All cDNA was treated with uracil-DNA glycosylase and then went through a first 18-cycle PCR with the universal primers M1SS and BC2_uni_R. In the original analysis: Normalization of each sample was performed by random selection of 1 million high-quality reads, each carrying a distinct molecular identifier. Reads with shared molecular identifiers were discarded instead of being binned into consensus sequences. MiTCR, set to a Q25 quality threshold and the strictest error-elimination algorithm, was used for CDR3 identification, clonotype clustering and error correction. A nonparametric unseen species model with Euler transformation was used to estimate a lower bound on total TCR beta diversity. Starting from the raw public reads, TCRdb applied fastp trimming at Q25, assembled clones with MiXCR and retained in-frame beta chains. Rows merge per CDR3 protein into single entries with the most common DNA and genes. TCRdb's processing, not the authors', yielded these V and J calls. Present in this sample are roughly 570,000 distinct CDR3 sequences, 27% of which were seen just once. Around 20% of the sample is held by the ten biggest clonotypes.

The sequence was collected from an older woman in good health. What was sequenced was blood.

The sequenced DNA: TGCGCCAGCAGCTTGAATTACGGGGGGCGGACAGATACGCAGTATTTT. It is translated as CASSLNYGGRTDTQYF. The chain is encoded by TRBV5-1 joined to TRBJ2-3; the D gene is possibly TRBD2, with 7 bases matching. Trimming removed 1 base from V and 3 bases from J, leaving 15 bases between the germline ends. The CDR3 numbers 16 residues from cysteine through phenylalanine. Only the CDR3 portion is preserved as DNA: 48 bases, with reading frame beginning at the first base. Sequences SGHRS (CDR1) and YFSETQ (CDR2) are obtained from the germline V gene.